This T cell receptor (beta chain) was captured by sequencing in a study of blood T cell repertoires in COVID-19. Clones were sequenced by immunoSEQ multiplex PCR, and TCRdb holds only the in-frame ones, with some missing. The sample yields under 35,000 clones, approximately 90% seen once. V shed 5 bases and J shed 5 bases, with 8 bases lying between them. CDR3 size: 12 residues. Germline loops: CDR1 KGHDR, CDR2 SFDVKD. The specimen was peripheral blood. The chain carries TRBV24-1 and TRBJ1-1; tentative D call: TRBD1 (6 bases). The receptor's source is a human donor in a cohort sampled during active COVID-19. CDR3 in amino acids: CATSAGETEAFF. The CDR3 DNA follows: TGTGCCACCAGTGCAGGGGAAACTGAAGCTTTCTTT.